This passage covers 15 T cell receptor beta chains from one sample sequenced in a study of beta chain features in type 1 diabetes. The sequenced template was cDNA made from the entire isolated RNA. This table comes from immunoSEQ multiplex PCR, and its TCRdb copy is limited to in-frame clones, with some not included. Among approximately 380,000 clones listed, less than 15% were seen once. The sequenced sample was naive CD4+ T cells from blood. The receptors derive from a woman younger than 35 in good health.

This clone was seen more than once but under ten times. This chain links TRBV5-4 with TRBJ1-2; 11 bases fit TRBD1. The germline CDR1 and CDR2 sequences are SGHNT and YYREEE (reference sequence). The CDR3 extends over 14 amino acids. The junction had 6 bases not matched to a gene; V was cut back by 4 bases and J by 7 bases. The CDR3 region is CASSKGQGESGYTF. In DNA form, the CDR3 reads TGTGCCAGCAGCAAGGGACAGGGGGAGAGTGGCTACACCTTC. Together with reference TRBV5-4 and TRBJ1-2, the CDR3 gives the full variable domain: ETGVTQSPTHLIKTRGQQVTLRCSSQSGHNTVSWYQQALGQGPQFIFQYYREEENGRGNFPPRFSGLQFPNYSSELNVNALELDDSALYLCASSKGQGESGYTFGSGTRLTVV.

This clone has only a few counts. The rearrangement links TRBV2 to TRBJ2-6; maybe TRBD1 (5 bases). Germline CDR1 is SNHLY and CDR2 is FYNNEI. CDR3 size: 15 residues. V lost 7 bases and J lost 0, with 10 bases in between. CDR3 sequence: CASTRDSSGANVLTF. The DNA for the CDR3 is TGTGCCAGCACCCGTGACAGCTCTGGGGCCAACGTCCTGACTTTC.

This clone was found a few times. The rearrangement uses TRBV30 and TRBJ1-5; D remains unclear. The CDR3 runs 14 residues. Germline V gives CDR1 GTSNPN, CDR2 SVGIG (reference sequence). The V end lost 0 bases, the J end lost 5 bases, and 11 bases lay between the germline ends. Here the CDR3 DNA reads TGTGCCTGGAGTGTATTCAGATCCGATCAGCCCCAGCATTTT. Amino acids: CAWSVFRSDQPQHF.

CDR3 sequence reads: CASSYMGGQHEQYF. As DNA, the CDR3 is TGTGCCAGCAGTTACATGGGAGGTCAACACGAGCAGTACTTC. This rearrangement joins TRBV6-5 to TRBJ2-7; weak D call: TRBD2 (6 bases). Germline CDR1 is MNHEY and CDR2 is SVGAGI. Deletions cut 2 bases from V and 5 bases from J, with 13 bases between. The CDR3 is 14 residues long.

V is TRBV30 and J is TRBJ2-1, with a weak D call TRBD1 (5 bases). V was shortened by 4 bases and J by 6 bases, with 13 bases between the two germline ends. The CDR3 consists of 13 residues. Germline values: CDR1 GTSNPN, CDR2 SVGIG (reference sequence). CDR3 residues: CAWNQGGANEQFF. In DNA form, the CDR3 reads TGTGCCTGGAACCAAGGTGGGGCCAATGAGCAGTTCTTC.

The gene calls are TRBV4-3 and TRBJ2-1; D gene unclear. V was pared by 1 base and J by 2 bases, with 12 bases between. This CDR3 contains 16 residues. Germline V gene sequence: CDR1 LGHNA, CDR2 YSLEER. The CDR3 loop reads CASSQAPSVAYNEQFF. CDR3 coding DNA: TGCGCCAGCAGCCAAGCCCCGTCGGTAGCCTACAATGAGCAGTTCTTC.

This chain links TRBV30 with TRBJ1-3; D not certain. This CDR3 has 10 amino acids. Between the trimmed V and J ends, which lost 8 bases and 3 bases, there was a span of 5 bases. Germline V lookup: CDR1 GTSNPN, CDR2 SVGIG (reference sequence). This CDR3 is CALGGNTIYF. CDR3 sequence (DNA): TGTGCCCTCGGTGGAAACACCATATATTTT.

This clone was counted between two and nine times. The chain joins TRBV29-1 to TRBJ1-2; 7 nucleotides match TRBD1. Germline V CDR1 and CDR2: SQVTM, ANQGSEA. The CDR3 length is 13 residues. The V gene end was trimmed by 6 bases and the J gene end by 4 bases; junction bases not matched to a gene: 8. CDR3 in amino acids: CSVTGTAIYGYTF. CDR3 nucleotides: TGCAGCGTAACCGGGACAGCCATCTATGGCTACACCTTC.

V and J are TRBV14 and TRBJ2-1; 11 nucleotides line up with TRBD2. The germline V gene has CDR1 SGHDN and CDR2 FVKESK. The CDR3 covers 18 residues. V trimming: 4 bases; J trimming: 8 bases; junction bases outside the gene matches: 16. CDR3 DNA: TGTGCCAGCAGCCCCCGCGGGTTTAGCGGGAGGGGTAACGATGAGCAGTTCTTC. Its protein is CASSPRGFSGRGNDEQFF.

The chain uses TRBV28 and TRBJ2-7; perhaps TRBD2 as D (6 bases). The V and J ends lost 5 bases and 5 bases respectively, with 16 bases between them. Looked up from germline, CDR1 is MDHEN and CDR2 is SYDVKM. CDR3 length: 14 amino acids. The CDR3, as DNA: TGTGCCAGCAGTCGGGAGTCCCTCGCCGACGAGCAGTACTTC. Translated: CASSRESLADEQYF.

This clone was recorded a few times. The chain is built from TRBV2 and TRBJ1-5, with 7 bases that match TRBD1. CDR3 length: 15 residues. V gave up 10 bases and J gave up 0 bases; unmatched junction bases: 9. Looked up from germline, CDR1 is SNHLY and CDR2 is FYNNEI. CDR3 nucleotides: TGTGCCATCAGGTCCAGGGGGTATAGCAATCAGCCCCAGCATTTT. Translation: CAIRSRGYSNQPQHF.

V and J are TRBV7-3 and TRBJ1-1, with D possibly being TRBD1 (6 bases). CDR3 length: 13 residues. Trimming pared 4 bases from V and 12 bases from J, leaving 18 bases between. Germline-derived CDR1 and CDR2 are SGHTA and FQGTGA. The CDR3 nucleotides read TGTGCCAGCAGCTCCCACCTCGAGGGGACAACTTTCTTT. Translation gives CASSSHLEGTTFF. The variable domain in full, with the rest retrieved from reference TRBV7-3 and TRBJ1-1, is GAGVSQTPSNKVTEKGKYVELRCDPISGHTALYWYRQSLGQGPEFLIYFQGTGAADDSGLPNDRFFAVRPEGSVSTLKIQRTERGDSAVYLCASSSHLEGTTFFGQGTRLTVV.

The rearrangement joins TRBV2 to TRBJ1-5; 7 nucleotides match TRBD1. The CDR3 totals 15 residues. J was trimmed by 0 bases and V by 5 bases; bases with no gene match: 4. Germline CDR1 reads SNHLY; CDR2 reads FYNNEI. Here the CDR3 reads CASSRDRHSNQPQHF. The CDR3 nucleotides read TGTGCCAGCAGTCGGGACAGACATAGCAATCAGCCCCAGCATTTT.

The chain carries TRBV28 and TRBJ2-1; unclear D gene. Germline values: CDR1 MDHEN, CDR2 SYDVKM. The CDR3 is 14 residues long. V was cut by 6 bases and J by 2 bases, with 11 bases left in between. CDR3: CASSQTPAYNEQFF. The DNA of the CDR3 is TGTGCCAGCAGCCAGACTCCTGCCTACAATGAGCAGTTCTTC.

The rearrangement joins TRBV6-5 to TRBJ2-1; the D gene is possibly TRBD1 (6 bases). Between the trimmed V and J ends, which lost 2 bases and 13 bases, there was a span of 15 bases. CDR1 is MNHEY, CDR2 SVGAGI, per germline. The CDR3 consists of 13 residues. DNA for the CDR3: TGTGCCAGCAGTTACACGGAGACAGGCGGTCAGTTCTTC. This codes for CASSYTETGGQFF.